The entry below describes one T cell receptor beta chain. Its antigen is not known. PCR employed 60 Vbeta and 13 Jbeta primers. Profiling relied on immunoSEQ multiplex PCR, and the TCRdb table lists in-frame clones only, not all of them. The sample gives 150,000 to 200,000 clones, roughly three quarters of which show up once; 2.9% is in the top ten. This entry comes from a study of cytomegalovirus exposure and HLA in healthy donors. Study-level findings and limits: Because they were indistinguishable, some V segments, including TRBV6-2 and TRBV6-3, were excluded.

The ends were cut back, 0 bases at V and 1 base at J, with 7 bases in the middle. Germline V gene data show CDR1 as SGHRS and CDR2 as YFSETQ. CDR3 length: 14 amino acids. The material sequenced was PBMCs. The rearrangement uses TRBV5-1 and TRBJ2-5; D remains ambiguous. The sequence was collected from a male donor in good health and CMV-seronegative. CDR3 region: CASSLDGRQETQYF. CDR3 nucleotide sequence: TGCGCCAGCAGCTTGGATGGGCGCCAAGAGACCCAGTACTTC.